These T cell receptor beta chains were read from a single sample in a study of cytomegalovirus exposure and HLA in healthy donors. Produced via immunoSEQ multiplex PCR; TCRdb's table is partial and in-frame only. Here the sample spans about 190,000 clones, 12% being singletons. Sequencing input: PBMCs. These receptors were taken from a man aged 50-59 years in good health and CMV-seropositive. CDR3s include the opening cysteine and the closing phenylalanine or tryptophan. D genes are given only for firm matches. Clone sizes are given selectively: once, few, many, or a class where the clone is expanded.

D: .
V: TRBV6-5
J: TRBJ1-4
size: few
CDR3: CASSQSSGKEKLFF
DNA: TGTGCCAGCAGTCAATCTTCGGGGAAAGAAAAACTGTTTTTT

D: .
V: TRBV9
J: TRBJ1-1
size: .
CDR3: CASSVEPRMIEAFF
DNA: TGTGCCAGCAGCGTAGAGCCCAGGATGATAGAAGCTTTCTTT

D: .
V: TRBV7-2
J: TRBJ1-4
size: few
CDR3: CASSSGTNHEKLFF
DNA: TGTGCCAGCAGTTCCGGGACAAACCATGAAAAACTGTTTTTT

D: .
V: TRBV27
J: TRBJ2-5
size: .
CDR3: CASSLGPGEKTQYF
DNA: TGTGCCAGCAGCCTAGGACCGGGGGAGAAGACCCAGTACTTC

D: .
V: TRBV9
J: TRBJ1-5
size: few
CDR3: CASSPGQAVMGPQHF
DNA: TGTGCCAGCAGCCCCGGCCAGGCTGTAATGGGGCCCCAGCATTTT

D: .
V: TRBV9
J: TRBJ2-1
size: .
CDR3: CASSVSRVTYNEQFF
DNA: TGTGCCAGCAGCGTAAGTAGAGTTACCTACAATGAGCAGTTCTTC

D: .
V: TRBV7-2
J: TRBJ1-5
size: .
CDR3: CASSPQSNQPQHF
DNA: TGTGCCAGCAGCCCCCAAAGCAATCAGCCCCAGCATTTT

D: .
V: TRBV5-1
J: TRBJ2-2
size: few
CDR3: CASSLARDSNTGELFF
DNA: TGCGCCAGCAGCTTGGCCCGAGACAGCAACACCGGGGAGCTGTTTTTT

D: .
V: TRBV15
J: TRBJ1-3
size: few
CDR3: CATSVTPEGNTIYF
DNA: TGTGCCACCAGCGTGACACCAGAAGGAAACACCATATATTTT

D: .
V: TRBV10-3
J: TRBJ1-1
size: .
CDR3: CATHWGPNTEAFF
DNA: TGTGCCACCCATTGGGGCCCGAACACTGAAGCTTTCTTT

D: TRBD1
V: TRBV4-1
J: TRBJ1-2
size: few
CDR3: CASSQRDRVGYTF
DNA: TGCGCCAGCAGCCAGAGGGACAGGGTCGGCTACACCTTC

D: .
V: TRBV6-5
J: TRBJ2-4
size: .
CDR3: CASSTGLAKNIQYF
DNA: TGTGCCAGCAGTACCGGTTTAGCCAAAAACATTCAGTACTTC

D: TRBD2
V: TRBV11-2
J: TRBJ2-1
size: .
CDR3: CASSLGVAGGQQFF
DNA: TGTGCCAGCAGCTTAGGAGTTGCGGGGGGGCAGCAGTTCTTC

D: .
V: TRBV5-8
J: TRBJ1-5
size: few
CDR3: CASSSAGRFNQPQHF
DNA: TGTGCCAGCAGCTCCGCAGGCAGGTTCAATCAGCCCCAGCATTTT

D: .
V: TRBV30
J: TRBJ1-5
size: .
CDR3: CAWSAVNQPQHF
DNA: TGTGCCTGGAGTGCTGTGAATCAGCCCCAGCATTTT

D: .
V: TRBV29-1
J: TRBJ1-1
size: .
CDR3: CSVAQGAGGGTEAFF
DNA: TGCAGCGTTGCACAGGGCGCAGGAGGTGGCACTGAAGCTTTCTTT

D: .
V: TRBV5-1
J: TRBJ2-7
size: .
CDR3: CASSLGSTYEQYF
DNA: TGCGCCAGCAGCTTGGGCAGTACCTACGAGCAGTACTTC

D: .
V: TRBV6-5
J: TRBJ1-1
size: .
CDR3: CASSYSKQAMTEAFF
DNA: TGTGCCAGCAGTTACTCGAAACAGGCCATGACTGAAGCTTTCTTT

D: .
V: TRBV27
J: TRBJ2-1
size: few
CDR3: CASRRGSYNEQFF
DNA: TGTGCCAGCAGGCGGGGTTCCTACAATGAGCAGTTCTTC

D: TRBD1
V: TRBV7-9
J: TRBJ1-2
size: .
CDR3: CASSSEGQGSPMSYGYTF
DNA: TGTGCCAGCAGCTCAGAAGGACAGGGAAGCCCTATGAGCTATGGCTACACCTTC

D: .
V: TRBV6-1
J: TRBJ1-6
size: .
CDR3: CASSESYNSPLHF
DNA: TGTGCCAGCAGTGAGTCATATAATTCACCCCTCCACTTT

D: .
V: TRBV19
J: TRBJ2-5
size: .
CDR3: CASTPGGETQYF
DNA: TGTGCCAGTACCCCTGGGGGGGAGACCCAGTACTTC

D: .
V: TRBV7-2
J: TRBJ2-2
size: .
CDR3: CASSTDTGELFF
DNA: TGTGCCAGCAGCACAGACACCGGGGAGCTGTTTTTT

D: .
V: TRBV10-3
J: TRBJ2-6
size: few
CDR3: CAIRDTTHSGANVLTF
DNA: TGTGCCATCAGGGACACCACACACTCTGGGGCCAACGTCCTGACTTTC